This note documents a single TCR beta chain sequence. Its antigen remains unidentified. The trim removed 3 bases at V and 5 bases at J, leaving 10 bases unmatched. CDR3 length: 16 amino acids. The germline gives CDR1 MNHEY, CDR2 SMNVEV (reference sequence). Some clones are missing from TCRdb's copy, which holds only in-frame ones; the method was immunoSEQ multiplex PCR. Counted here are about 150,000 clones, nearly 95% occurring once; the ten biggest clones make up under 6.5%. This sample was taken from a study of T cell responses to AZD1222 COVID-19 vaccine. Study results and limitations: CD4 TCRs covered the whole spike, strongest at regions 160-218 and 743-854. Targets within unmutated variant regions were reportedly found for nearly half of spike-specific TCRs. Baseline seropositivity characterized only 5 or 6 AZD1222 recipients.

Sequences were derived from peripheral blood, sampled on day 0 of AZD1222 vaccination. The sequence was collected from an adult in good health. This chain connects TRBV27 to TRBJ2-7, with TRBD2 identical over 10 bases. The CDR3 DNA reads TGTGCCAGCAGTTTCCTGGCTAGCGGGAGTGCCGACGAGCAGTACTTC. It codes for CASSFLASGSADEQYF.